This T cell receptor beta chain was retrieved from a study of beta chain features in type 1 diabetes. Investigators reverse transcribed all isolated RNA, so they sequenced expressed TCRB transcripts. Libraries were prepared by immunoSEQ multiplex PCR; TCRdb keeps only in-frame clonotypes and omits some of them. The sample consists of some 160,000 clones, about 9% of them appearing once. This clone was recorded a few times. Its antigen remains unidentified. Findings and limits, study-wide: Shorter TCRB CDR3s, moderately but significantly so, were found in Type 1 diabetes patients in all four CD4+ subsets.

The CDR3 covers 12 residues. Germline assignment: CDR1 MNHEY and CDR2 SVGAGI. V shed 6 bases and J shed 10 bases, with 10 bases lying between them. This TCR came from a young woman with type 1 diabetes. The J gene is TRBJ1-6, the V gene TRBV6-5; TRBD1 might be the D (5 bases). Sequencing was performed on central memory CD4+ T cells from blood. The CDR3 DNA sequence: TGTGCCAGCAGCGGGGGGGACTCACCCCTCCACTTT. Its protein product is CASSGGDSPLHF.